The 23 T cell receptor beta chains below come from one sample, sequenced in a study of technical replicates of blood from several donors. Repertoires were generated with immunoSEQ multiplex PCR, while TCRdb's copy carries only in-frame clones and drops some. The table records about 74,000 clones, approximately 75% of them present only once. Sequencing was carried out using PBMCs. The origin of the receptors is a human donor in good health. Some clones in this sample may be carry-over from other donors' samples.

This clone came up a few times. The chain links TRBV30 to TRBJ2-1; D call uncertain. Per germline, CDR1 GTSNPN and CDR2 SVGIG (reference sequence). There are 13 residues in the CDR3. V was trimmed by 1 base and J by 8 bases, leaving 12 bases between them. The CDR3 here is CAWSGLSLHEQFF. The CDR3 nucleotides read TGTGCCTGGAGTGGACTGTCGCTACATGAGCAGTTCTTC.

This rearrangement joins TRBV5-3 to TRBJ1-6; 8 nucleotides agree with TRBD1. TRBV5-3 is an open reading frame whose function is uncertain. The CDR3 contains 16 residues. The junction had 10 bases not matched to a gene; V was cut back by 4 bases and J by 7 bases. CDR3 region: CARSPGRWDRNSPLHF. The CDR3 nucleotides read TGTGCCAGAAGCCCAGGTCGGTGGGACAGGAATTCACCCCTCCACTTT.

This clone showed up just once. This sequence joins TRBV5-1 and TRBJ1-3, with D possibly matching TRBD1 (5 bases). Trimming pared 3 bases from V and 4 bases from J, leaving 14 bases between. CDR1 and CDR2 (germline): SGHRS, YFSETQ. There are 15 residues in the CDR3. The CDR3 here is CASSWGGVLGNTIYF. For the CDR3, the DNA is TGCGCCAGCAGCTGGGGGGGTGTTCTCGGAAACACCATATATTTT.

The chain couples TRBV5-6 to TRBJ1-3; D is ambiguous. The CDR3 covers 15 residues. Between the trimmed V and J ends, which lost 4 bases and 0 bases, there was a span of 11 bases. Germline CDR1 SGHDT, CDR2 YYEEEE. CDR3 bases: TGTGCCAGCAGCCAGCCGACTGTCTCTGGAAACACCATATATTTT. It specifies CASSQPTVSGNTIYF.

CDR3 protein: CASRLLGQGGSPLHF. The CDR3 nucleotides are TGTGCCAGCAGACTTCTCGGGCAGGGAGGTTCACCCCTCCACTTT. The V gene is TRBV12-1, the J gene TRBJ1-6. TRBV12-1 constitutes a pseudogene. This CDR3 contains 15 residues.

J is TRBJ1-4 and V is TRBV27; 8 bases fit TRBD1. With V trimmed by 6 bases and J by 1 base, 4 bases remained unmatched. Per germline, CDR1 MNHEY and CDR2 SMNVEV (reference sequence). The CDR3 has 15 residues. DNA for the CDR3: TGTGCCAGCAGGACAGGGGTAGGAACTAATGAAAAACTGTTTTTT. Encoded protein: CASRTGVGTNEKLFF.

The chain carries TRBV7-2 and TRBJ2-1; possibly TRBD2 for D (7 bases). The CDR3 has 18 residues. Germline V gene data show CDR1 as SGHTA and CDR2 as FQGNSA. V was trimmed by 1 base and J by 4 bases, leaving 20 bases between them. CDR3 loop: CASSLGGGAASGYNEQFF. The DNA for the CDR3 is TGTGCCAGCAGCTTAGGAGGGGGAGCGGCTAGCGGATACAATGAGCAGTTCTTC.

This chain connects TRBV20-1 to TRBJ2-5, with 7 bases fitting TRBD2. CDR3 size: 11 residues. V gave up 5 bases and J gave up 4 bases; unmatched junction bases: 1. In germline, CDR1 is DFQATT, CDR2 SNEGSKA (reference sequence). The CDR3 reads CSAGRGETQYF. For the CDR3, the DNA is TGCAGTGCTGGGAGGGGAGAGACCCAGTACTTC.

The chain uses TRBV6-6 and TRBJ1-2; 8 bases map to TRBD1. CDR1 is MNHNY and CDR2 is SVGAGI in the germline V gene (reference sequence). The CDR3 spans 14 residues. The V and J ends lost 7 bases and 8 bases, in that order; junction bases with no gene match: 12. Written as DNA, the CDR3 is TGTGCCAGCACGAAAGCAGGGGGCTCCTGGGGCTACACCTTC. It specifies CASTKAGGSWGYTF.

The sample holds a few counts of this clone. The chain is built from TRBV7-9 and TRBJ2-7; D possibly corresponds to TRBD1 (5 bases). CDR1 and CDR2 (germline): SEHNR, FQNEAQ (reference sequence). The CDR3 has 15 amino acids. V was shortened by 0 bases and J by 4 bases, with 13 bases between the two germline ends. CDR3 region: CASSLAQTGSYEQYF. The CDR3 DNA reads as TGTGCCAGCAGCTTAGCCCAAACAGGTTCATACGAGCAGTACTTC.

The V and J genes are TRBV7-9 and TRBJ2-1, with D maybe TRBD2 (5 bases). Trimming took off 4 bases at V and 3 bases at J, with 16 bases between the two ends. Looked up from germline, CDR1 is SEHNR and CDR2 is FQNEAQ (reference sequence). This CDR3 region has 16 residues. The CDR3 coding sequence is TGTGCCAGCAGCTCCTTTCTAGGGAGACGCTACAATGAGCAGTTCTTC. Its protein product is CASSSFLGRRYNEQFF.

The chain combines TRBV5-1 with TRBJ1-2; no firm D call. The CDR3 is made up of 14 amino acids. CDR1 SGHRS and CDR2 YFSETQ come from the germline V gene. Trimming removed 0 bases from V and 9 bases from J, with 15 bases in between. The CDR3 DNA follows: TGCGCCAGCAGCTTGGAGGCAGCCTCGGGGAGCTACACCTTC. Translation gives CASSLEAASGSYTF.

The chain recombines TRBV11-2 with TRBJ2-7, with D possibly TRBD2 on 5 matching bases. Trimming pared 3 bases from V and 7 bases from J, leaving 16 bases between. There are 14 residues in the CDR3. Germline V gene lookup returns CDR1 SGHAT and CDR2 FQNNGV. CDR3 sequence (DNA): TGTGCCAGCAGCTTCCGGGAACAAGCGAGGGAGCAGTACTTC. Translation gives CASSFREQAREQYF.

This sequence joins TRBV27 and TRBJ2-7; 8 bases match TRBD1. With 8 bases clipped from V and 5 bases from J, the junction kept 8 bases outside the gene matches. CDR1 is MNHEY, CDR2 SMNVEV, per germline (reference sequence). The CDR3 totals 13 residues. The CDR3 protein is CASLNPRGHEQYF. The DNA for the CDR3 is TGTGCCAGCCTTAACCCCAGGGGGCACGAGCAGTACTTC.

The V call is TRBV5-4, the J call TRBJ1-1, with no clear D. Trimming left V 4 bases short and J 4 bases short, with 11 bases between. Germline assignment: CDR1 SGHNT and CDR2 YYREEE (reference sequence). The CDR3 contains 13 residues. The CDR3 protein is CASSGPGGTEAFF. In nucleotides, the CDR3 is TGTGCCAGCAGCGGTCCTGGCGGCACTGAAGCTTTCTTT.

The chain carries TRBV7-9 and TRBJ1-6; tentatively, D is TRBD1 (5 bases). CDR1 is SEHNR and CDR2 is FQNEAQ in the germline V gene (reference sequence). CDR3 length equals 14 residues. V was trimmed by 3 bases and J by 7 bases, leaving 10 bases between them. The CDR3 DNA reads TGTGCCAGCAGCTTTGACAGCCTGAATTCACCCCTCCACTTT. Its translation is CASSFDSLNSPLHF.

In nucleotides, the CDR3 is TGTGCCAGCAGTTACAGGGGTTACGAGCAGTACTTC. Protein product: CASSYRGYEQYF. V usage is TRBV28 and J usage is TRBJ2-7; 7 bases are a match to TRBD1. This CDR3 comprises 12 residues. J lost 4 bases, V lost 4 bases, and 1 base had no gene match. Germline V CDR1 and CDR2: MDHEN, SYDVKM.

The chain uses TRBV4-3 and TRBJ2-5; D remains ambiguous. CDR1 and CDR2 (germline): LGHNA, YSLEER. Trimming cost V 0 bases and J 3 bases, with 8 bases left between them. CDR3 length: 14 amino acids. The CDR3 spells CASSQDLRKETQYF. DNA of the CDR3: TGCGCCAGCAGCCAAGATTTGAGGAAAGAGACCCAGTACTTC.

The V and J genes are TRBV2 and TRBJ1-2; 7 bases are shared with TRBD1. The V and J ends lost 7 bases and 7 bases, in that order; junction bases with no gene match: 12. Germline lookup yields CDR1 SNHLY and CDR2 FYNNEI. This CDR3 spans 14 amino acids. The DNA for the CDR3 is TGTGCCAGCAAAGGGGGCCTGGGTTATAGTGGCTACACCTTC. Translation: CASKGGLGYSGYTF.

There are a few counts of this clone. The CDR3 DNA is TGCGCCAGCAGGGATCCGAAAACAGGGGGCGGTGGGACTGAAGCTTTCTTT. Protein: CASRDPKTGGGGTEAFF. The chain is built from TRBV5-1 and TRBJ1-1; TRBD1 agrees at 9 bases. The germline gives CDR1 SGHRS, CDR2 YFSETQ. The V segment lost 5 bases and the J segment 5 bases; nucleotides outside the gene matches: 16. The CDR3 covers 17 residues.

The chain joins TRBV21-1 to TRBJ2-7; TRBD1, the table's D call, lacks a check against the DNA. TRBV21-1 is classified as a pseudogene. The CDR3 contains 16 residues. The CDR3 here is CASSRRGITGTYEQYF. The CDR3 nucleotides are TGTGCCAGCAGCAGACGAGGAATTACAGGGACCTACGAGCAGTACTTC.

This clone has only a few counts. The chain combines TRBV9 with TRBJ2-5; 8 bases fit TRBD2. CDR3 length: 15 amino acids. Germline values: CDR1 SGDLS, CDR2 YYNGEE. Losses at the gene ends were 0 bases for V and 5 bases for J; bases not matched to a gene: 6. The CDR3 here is CASSVGNGRAETQYF. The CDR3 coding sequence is TGTGCCAGCAGCGTAGGGAACGGGAGGGCGGAGACCCAGTACTTC.

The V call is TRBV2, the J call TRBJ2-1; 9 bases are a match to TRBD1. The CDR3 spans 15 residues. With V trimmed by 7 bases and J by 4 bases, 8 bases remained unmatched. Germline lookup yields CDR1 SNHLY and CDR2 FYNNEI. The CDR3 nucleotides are TGTGCCAGCAAACTGGGACAGGGACCGTACAATGAGCAGTTCTTC. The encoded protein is CASKLGQGPYNEQFF.